The 24 T cell receptor beta chains in this list originate from one sample, sequenced in a study of blood T cell repertoires in COVID-19. Produced via immunoSEQ multiplex PCR; TCRdb's table is partial and in-frame only. The sample includes around 19,000 clones, 86% seen only once; the top ten take 11%. Sequenced sample: peripheral blood. Receptors originate from a human donor in a cohort sampled during active COVID-19.

The chain recombines TRBV28 with TRBJ2-3; D perhaps matches TRBD2 (6 bases). V was trimmed by 2 bases and J by 11 bases, leaving 20 bases between them. Germline-derived CDR1 and CDR2 are MDHEN and SYDVKM. This CDR3 has 15 amino acids. CDR3 sequence (DNA): TGTGCCAGCAGTTTAGCGGGGTTCCCCGATTACAAGCAGTATTTT. Translation gives CASSLAGFPDYKQYF.

This chain uses TRBV18 with TRBJ1-2, with D possibly matching TRBD1 (5 bases). Deletions cut 4 bases from V and 4 bases from J, with 13 bases between. Germline CDR1 and CDR2: KGHSH and LQKENI. The CDR3 is made up of 14 amino acids. The CDR3 region is CASSRGTDSYGYTF. In nucleotides, the CDR3 is TGTGCCAGCTCACGGGGCACCGACAGCTATGGCTACACCTTC.

This sequence joins TRBV2 and TRBJ2-2; 12 bases agree with TRBD1. Germline CDR1 SNHLY, CDR2 FYNNEI. The CDR3 loop spans 19 amino acids. The V segment lost 9 bases and the J segment 1 base; nucleotides outside the gene matches: 15. This CDR3 is CARGGTGGRLGVNTGELFF. CDR3 DNA: TGTGCCAGGGGGGGGACAGGGGGCCGGCTTGGGGTGAACACCGGGGAGCTGTTTTTT. Looking up the rest from reference TRBV2 and TRBJ2-2 gives the full variable domain: EPEVTQTPSHQVTQMGQEVILRCVPISNHLYFYWYRQILGQKVEFLVSFYNNEISEKSEIFDDQFSVERPDGSNFTLKIRSTKLEDSAMYFCARGGTGGRLGVNTGELFFGEGSRLTVL.

This clone was observed a few times. V gene TRBV27 combines with J gene TRBJ1-3; tentative D call: TRBD1 (6 bases). There are 14 residues in the CDR3. The germline gives CDR1 MNHEY, CDR2 SMNVEV (reference sequence). V lost 2 bases, J lost 3 bases, and 8 bases lay in between. CDR3 nucleotide sequence: TGTGCCAGCAGTTTAAACAGGGTTGGAAACACCATATATTTT. Protein sequence: CASSLNRVGNTIYF.

This chain joins TRBV25-1 and TRBJ2-2; 11 bases are a match to TRBD2. The CDR3 length is 13 residues. The V gene end was trimmed by 7 bases and the J gene end by 6 bases; junction bases not matched to a gene: 1. CDR1 and CDR2 from the germline V gene are MGHDK and SYGVNS. DNA for the CDR3: TGTGCCAGCAAGGGACTAGCGGCCGGGGAGCTGTTTTTT. Protein product: CASKGLAAGELFF.

The rearrangement joins TRBV19 to TRBJ2-3, with 12 bases that match TRBD2. Germline V gives CDR1 LNHDA, CDR2 SQIVND (reference sequence). This CDR3 comprises 15 residues. Trimming cost V 6 bases and J 5 bases; bases outside gene matches: 6. The CDR3 reads CASRTSGSRGDTQYF. The CDR3 DNA sequence: TGTGCCAGTAGGACTAGCGGGAGTCGAGGAGATACGCAGTATTTT.

The chain carries TRBV5-1 and TRBJ2-1, with 11 bases identical to TRBD2. Trimming took 4 bases from V and 4 from J; bases not matched to a gene: 13. The germline V gene has CDR1 SGHRS and CDR2 YFSETQ. This CDR3 is 18 amino acids long. CDR3: CASSPTLAGGNLYNEQFF. The CDR3 bases are TGCGCCAGCAGCCCGACTCTAGCGGGGGGTAATCTGTACAATGAGCAGTTCTTC.

The genes are TRBV24-1 and TRBJ2-1, with D possibly TRBD2 on 5 matching bases. There are 15 residues in the CDR3. In germline, CDR1 is KGHDR, CDR2 SFDVKD. V was clipped by 4 bases and J by 4 bases, with 13 bases between them. For the CDR3, the DNA is TGTGCCACCAGTGACAGGCGGAGGAATTACAATGAGCAGTTCTTC. It encodes CATSDRRRNYNEQFF.

The chain employs TRBV29-1 and TRBJ1-1; D possibly corresponds to TRBD1 (5 bases). This CDR3 comprises 14 residues. Germline V lookup: CDR1 SQVTM, CDR2 ANQGSEA. With 2 bases removed from V and 13 bases from J, the gap between germline ends came to 23 bases. The CDR3 coding sequence is TGCAGCGTTGAACCACCCGGACAAATTGGGGGGGTTTTCTTT. It translates to CSVEPPGQIGGVFF.

J is TRBJ2-7 and V is TRBV5-8; a possible D gene is TRBD2 (7 bases). V lost 6 bases and J lost 4, with 20 bases in between. CDR3 length: 15 amino acids. Germline V gives CDR1 SGHTS, CDR2 YDEGEE. The CDR3 loop reads CASTRAGASTYEQYF. The CDR3 bases are TGTGCCAGCACCCGGGCGGGGGCATCTACTTACGAGCAGTACTTC.

In the case of this clone: The same CDR3 is also encoded by other DNA sequences in this sample. The CDR3 nucleotides are TGTGCCAGCAGGGTTACAGGGAGCTCCTACAATGAGCAGTTCTTC. This gives the protein CASRVTGSSYNEQFF. The rearrangement links TRBV27 to TRBJ2-1; TRBD1 might be the D (6 bases). This CDR3 has 15 amino acids. Germline V CDR1 and CDR2: MNHEY, SMNVEV (reference sequence). Trimming removed 6 bases from V and 0 bases from J, with 12 bases in between.

The V gene is TRBV27, the J gene TRBJ2-1; 7 bases align to TRBD2. After removal of 5 bases from V and 4 bases from J, the junction contained 11 bases not matched to a gene. The CDR3 loop spans 16 amino acids. Germline V gene data show CDR1 as MNHEY and CDR2 as SMNVEV (reference sequence). This CDR3 is CASSPNLADIYNEQFF. The CDR3 DNA is TGTGCCAGCAGTCCGAACCTAGCGGACATATACAATGAGCAGTTCTTC.

V usage is TRBV7-2 and J usage is TRBJ2-1; 7 bases map to TRBD2. The CDR3 has 18 residues. Germline loops: CDR1 SGHTA, CDR2 FQGNSA. The V and J ends lost 0 bases and 0 bases, in that order; junction bases with no gene match: 8. The chain's CDR3 is CASSLALGGYSSYNEQFF. CDR3 in DNA: TGTGCCAGCAGCTTAGCGCTCGGGGGGTATTCCTCCTACAATGAGCAGTTCTTC.

The rearrangement links TRBV6-5 to TRBJ2-1; 11 bases are shared with TRBD1. With V trimmed by 6 bases and J by 16 bases, 11 bases remained unmatched. Germline V CDR1 and CDR2: MNHEY, SVGAGI. The length of the CDR3 is 13 residues. The CDR3 is CASSQIRGTGGFF. As DNA, the CDR3 is TGTGCCAGCAGCCAGATTAGGGGGACAGGGGGTTTCTTC.

The chain couples TRBV2 to TRBJ2-5; 7 bases match TRBD1. Germline loops: CDR1 SNHLY, CDR2 FYNNEI. The CDR3 contains 14 residues. V was pared by 7 bases and J by 2 bases, with 7 bases of the junction left unmatched. The CDR3 region has the DNA TGTGCCAGCAAGCCAGGGGGTAATCAAGAGACCCAGTACTTC. Amino acids: CASKPGGNQETQYF.

The count of this clone is one. The chain is built from TRBV7-8 and TRBJ2-1; D unresolved. The CDR3 is 15 residues long. V lost 5 bases to trimming and J lost 0 bases, with 11 bases between them. Per germline, CDR1 SGHVS and CDR2 FQNEAQ. CDR3 residues: CASSRGEPSYNEQFF. The CDR3 DNA sequence: TGTGCCAGCAGCCGAGGAGAACCCTCCTACAATGAGCAGTTCTTC.

This sequence joins TRBV28 and TRBJ2-7; a weak D match, TRBD1 (6 bases). Germline lookup yields CDR1 MDHEN and CDR2 SYDVKM. CDR3 length equals 13 residues. V was shortened by 5 bases and J by 2 bases, with 10 bases between the two germline ends. In DNA, the CDR3 is TGTGCCAGCAGTCTGACAGGCCCCTACGAGCAGTACTTC. As protein: CASSLTGPYEQYF.

This chain links TRBV21-1 with TRBJ2-7; TRBD2 is the table's D call, not checked against the DNA. TRBV21-1 counts as a pseudogene. This CDR3 spans 14 amino acids. CDR3 in amino acids: CASSSGGSLYEQYF. CDR3 DNA: TGTGCCAGCAGCTCAGGAGGCTCCCTCTACGAGCAGTACTTC.

J is TRBJ2-5 and V is TRBV19; TRBD1 matches at 7 bases. The CDR3 extends over 15 amino acids. J was trimmed by 2 bases and V by 3 bases; bases with no gene match: 6. Looked up from germline, CDR1 is LNHDA and CDR2 is SQIVND (reference sequence). The CDR3 DNA sequence: TGTGCCAGTAGTATCCGACAGGGCCAACAAGAGACCCAGTACTTC. Translating it yields CASSIRQGQQETQYF.

This clone was detected only a few times. V and J are TRBV6-5 and TRBJ1-6; D call uncertain. Trimming took 5 bases from V and 7 from J, leaving 6 bases between them. This CDR3 contains 12 residues. From germline, CDR1 is MNHEY and CDR2 SVGAGI. The DNA for the CDR3 is TGTGCCAGCAGTACTCCCAATTCACCCCTCCACTTT. Amino acids: CASSTPNSPLHF.

In its sample, this clone was seen a few times. This sequence joins TRBV18 and TRBJ1-1, with unresolved D. Trimming removed 0 bases at V and 5 bases at J, with 16 bases between. Per germline, CDR1 KGHSH and CDR2 LQKENI. This CDR3 is 16 amino acids long. CDR3 amino acids: CASSPPPGAAETEAFF. The CDR3 DNA sequence: TGTGCCAGCTCACCACCGCCGGGAGCCGCGGAAACTGAAGCTTTCTTT. Supplemented by reference TRBV18 and TRBJ1-1, the full variable domain reads NAGVMQNPRHLVRRRGQEARLRCSPMKGHSHVYWYRQLPEEGLKFMVYLQKENIIDESGMPKERFSAEFPKEGPSILRIQQVVRGDSAAYFCASSPPPGAAETEAFFGQGTRLTVV.

This sequence joins TRBV3-1 (or the pseudogene TRBV3-2) and TRBJ2-7; D is possibly TRBD2 (6 bases). Trimming stripped 4 bases from V and 2 bases from J, with 12 bases between. The germline CDR1 and CDR2 sequences are LGHDT and YNNKEL (reference sequence). This CDR3 region has 14 residues. CDR3 in DNA: TGTGCCAGCAGCCGACCGGGAGCCCCCTACGAGCAGTACTTC. Translated: CASSRPGAPYEQYF.

V gene TRBV3-1 (or the pseudogene TRBV3-2) combines with J gene TRBJ1-1; 11 bases match TRBD1. With 0 bases clipped from V and 3 bases from J, the junction kept 9 bases outside the gene matches. The CDR3 has 18 amino acids. CDR1 is LGHDT, CDR2 YNNKEL, per germline (reference sequence). DNA for the CDR3: TGTGCCAGCAGCCAAGACCTGGACAGGGGGCGCTTGGACACTGAAGCTTTCTTT. Translated: CASSQDLDRGRLDTEAFF.

V is TRBV27 and J is TRBJ1-5, with D possibly being TRBD1 (5 bases). In germline, CDR1 is MNHEY, CDR2 SMNVEV (reference sequence). The V end lost 4 bases, the J end lost 3 bases, and 7 bases lay between the germline ends. This CDR3 contains 13 residues. For the CDR3, the DNA is TGTGCCAGCAGTTCAGGGCTCAATCAGCCCCAGCATTTT. Translated, it gives CASSSGLNQPQHF.